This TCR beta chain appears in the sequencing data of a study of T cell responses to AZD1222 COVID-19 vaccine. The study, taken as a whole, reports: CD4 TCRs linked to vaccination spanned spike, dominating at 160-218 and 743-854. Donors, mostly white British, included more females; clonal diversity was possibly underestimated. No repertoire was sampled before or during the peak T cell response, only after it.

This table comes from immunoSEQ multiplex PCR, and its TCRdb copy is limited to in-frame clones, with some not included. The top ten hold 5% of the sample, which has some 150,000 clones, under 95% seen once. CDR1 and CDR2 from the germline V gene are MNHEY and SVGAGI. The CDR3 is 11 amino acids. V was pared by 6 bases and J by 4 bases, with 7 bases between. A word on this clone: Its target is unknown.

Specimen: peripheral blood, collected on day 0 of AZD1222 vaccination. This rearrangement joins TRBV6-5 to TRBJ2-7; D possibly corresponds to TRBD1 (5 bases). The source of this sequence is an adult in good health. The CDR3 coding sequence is TGTGCCAGCAGGGGGCCATACGAGCAGTACTTC. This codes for CASRGPYEQYF.